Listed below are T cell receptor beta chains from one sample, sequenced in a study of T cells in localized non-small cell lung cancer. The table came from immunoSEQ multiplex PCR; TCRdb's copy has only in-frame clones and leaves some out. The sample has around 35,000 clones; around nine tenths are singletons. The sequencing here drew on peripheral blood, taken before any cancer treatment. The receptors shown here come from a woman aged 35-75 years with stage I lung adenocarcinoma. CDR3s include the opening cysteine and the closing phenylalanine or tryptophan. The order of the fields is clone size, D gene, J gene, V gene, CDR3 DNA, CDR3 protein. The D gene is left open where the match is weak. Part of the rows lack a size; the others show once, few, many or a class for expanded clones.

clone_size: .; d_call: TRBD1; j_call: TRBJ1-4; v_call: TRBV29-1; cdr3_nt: TGCAGCGGGGGACAGTTTAATGAAAAACTGTTTTTT; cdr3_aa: CSGGQFNEKLFF
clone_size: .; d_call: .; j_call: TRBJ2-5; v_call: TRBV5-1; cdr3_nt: TGCGCCAGCAGCTTGGGACTAGACTCGGAGACCCAGTACTTC; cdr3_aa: CASSLGLDSETQYF
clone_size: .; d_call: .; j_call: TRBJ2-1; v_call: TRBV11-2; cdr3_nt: TGTGCCAGCAGCTTAGTCCGGGGCCTATACAATGAGCAGTTCTTC; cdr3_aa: CASSLVRGLYNEQFF
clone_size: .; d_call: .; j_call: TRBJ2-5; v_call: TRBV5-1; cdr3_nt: TGCGCCAGCAGCTTGGCCGGGGGGCCAGAGACCCAGTACTTC; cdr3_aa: CASSLAGGPETQYF
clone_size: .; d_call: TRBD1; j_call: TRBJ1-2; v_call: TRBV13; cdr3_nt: TGTGCCAGCAGCTTAGGCCTCACAGGGGATTTGGACTCCTATGGCTACACCTTC; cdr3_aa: CASSLGLTGDLDSYGYTF
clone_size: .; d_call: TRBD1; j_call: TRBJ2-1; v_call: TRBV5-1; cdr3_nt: TGCGCCAGCAGCGCGGGACAGGGGTTTACCAATGAGCAGTTCTTC; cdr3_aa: CASSAGQGFTNEQFF
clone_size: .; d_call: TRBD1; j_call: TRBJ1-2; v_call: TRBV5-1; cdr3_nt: TGCGCCAGCAGCTTGGCCGGACAGGGGGCGCGGAGTGGCTACACCTTC; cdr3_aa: CASSLAGQGARSGYTF
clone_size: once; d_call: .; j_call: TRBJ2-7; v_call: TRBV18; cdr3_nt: TGTGCCAGCTCATCAACAGCCTACGAGCAGTACTTC; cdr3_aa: CASSSTAYEQYF
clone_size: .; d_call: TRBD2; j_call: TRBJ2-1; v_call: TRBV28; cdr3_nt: TGTGCCAGCAGTTTATTATATCTAGCGGGGGGCCCTAAACTCTCACAGAGCTCCTACAATGAGCAGTTCTTC; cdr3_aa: CASSLLYLAGGPKLSQSSYNEQFF
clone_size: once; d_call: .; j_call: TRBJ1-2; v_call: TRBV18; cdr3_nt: TGTGCCAGCTCAGCAGCCAGGGGAAACTATGGCTACACCTTC; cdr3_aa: CASSAARGNYGYTF
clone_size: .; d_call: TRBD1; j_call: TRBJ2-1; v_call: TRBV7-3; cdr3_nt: TGTGCCAGCAGCTTAACCACAGGGGGCGGTTACAATGAGCAGTTCTTC; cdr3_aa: CASSLTTGGGYNEQFF
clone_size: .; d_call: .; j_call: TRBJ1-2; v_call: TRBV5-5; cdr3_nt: TGTGCCAGCAGCTTGACCGGGTACGAGGGCTACACCTTC; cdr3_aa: CASSLTGYEGYTF
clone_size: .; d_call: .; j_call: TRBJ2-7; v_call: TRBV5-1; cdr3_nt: TGCGCCAGCAGCTTGGCGGGCGAGCAGTACTTC; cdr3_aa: CASSLAGEQYF
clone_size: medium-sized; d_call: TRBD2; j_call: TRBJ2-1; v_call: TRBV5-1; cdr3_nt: TGCGCCAGCAGCTTCTCCGGGACTAGTAACAATGAGCAGTTCTTC; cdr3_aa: CASSFSGTSNNEQFF
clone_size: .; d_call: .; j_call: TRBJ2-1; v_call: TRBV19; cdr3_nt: TGTGCCAGTAGTATGGGGGGGGCAGCTTACAATGAGCAGTTCTTC; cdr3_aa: CASSMGGAAYNEQFF
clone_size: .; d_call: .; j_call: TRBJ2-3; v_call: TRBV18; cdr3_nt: TGTGCCAGCTCACCCCGGGCTCAGATTGGAGCAGATACGCAGTATTTT; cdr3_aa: CASSPRAQIGADTQYF
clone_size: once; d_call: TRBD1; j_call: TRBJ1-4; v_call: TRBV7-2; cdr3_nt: TGTGCCAGCAGCTTAGGATACAGGGGTAGGGGTGAAAAACTGTTTTTT; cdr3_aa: CASSLGYRGRGEKLFF
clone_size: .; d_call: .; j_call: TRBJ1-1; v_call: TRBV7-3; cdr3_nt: TGTGCCAGCAGCTTAAGGGGGGGCCCCTACTCAAACACTGAAGCTTTCTTT; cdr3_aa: CASSLRGGPYSNTEAFF
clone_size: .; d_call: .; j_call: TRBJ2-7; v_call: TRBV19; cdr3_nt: TGTGCCAGTAGCCCCGGACAGTCCTACGAGCAGTACTTC; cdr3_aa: CASSPGQSYEQYF
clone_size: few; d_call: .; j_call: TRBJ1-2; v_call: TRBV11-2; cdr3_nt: TGTGCCAGCAGAAGGGGACCAACTAATGGCTACACCTTC; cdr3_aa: CASRRGPTNGYTF
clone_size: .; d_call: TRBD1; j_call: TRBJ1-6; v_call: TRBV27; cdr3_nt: TGTGCCAGCAGTTTATCTAGGGGGACAGGGGGGGATTCACCCCTCCACTTT; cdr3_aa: CASSLSRGTGGDSPLHF
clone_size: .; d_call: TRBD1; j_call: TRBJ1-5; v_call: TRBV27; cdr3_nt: TGTGCCAGCAGCTCGAGCACAGGGGGCTTTAGACAGCCCCAGCATTTT; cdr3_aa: CASSSSTGGFRQPQHF
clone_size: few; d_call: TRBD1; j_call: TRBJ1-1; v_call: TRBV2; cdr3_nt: TGTGCCAGCAGCGGCGACAGGGCGAGGGGTTTAAACACTGAAGCTTTCTTT; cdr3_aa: CASSGDRARGLNTEAFF
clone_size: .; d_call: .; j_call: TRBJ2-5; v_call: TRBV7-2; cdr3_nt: TGTGCCAGCAGCTTAGGTCGCGTGGAGACCCAGTACTTC; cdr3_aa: CASSLGRVETQYF
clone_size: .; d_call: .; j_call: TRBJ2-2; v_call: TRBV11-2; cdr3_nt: TGTGCCAGCAGCTTATTTGGTAGCGGGGAGCTGTTTTTT; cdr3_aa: CASSLFGSGELFF
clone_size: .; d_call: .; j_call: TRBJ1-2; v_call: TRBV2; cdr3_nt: TGTGCCAGCAGTGAAGGGGACTCGGACTATGGCTACACCTTC; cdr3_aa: CASSEGDSDYGYTF
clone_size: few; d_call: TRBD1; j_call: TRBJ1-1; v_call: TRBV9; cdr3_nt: TGTGCCAGCTCTACAGGGGGTTTGACTGAAGCTTTCTTT; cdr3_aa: CASSTGGLTEAFF
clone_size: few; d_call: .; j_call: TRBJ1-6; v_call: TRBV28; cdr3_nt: TGTGCCAGCAGTTTTATGGGGAGCTCCTATAATTCACCCCTCCACTTT; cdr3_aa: CASSFMGSSYNSPLHF
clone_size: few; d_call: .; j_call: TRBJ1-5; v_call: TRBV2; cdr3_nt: TGTGCCAGCAGTGCAGGGCCGAGCAATCAGCCCCAGCATTTT; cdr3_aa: CASSAGPSNQPQHF